This passage covers 8 T cell receptor beta chains from one sample sequenced in a study of technical replicates of blood from a handful of donors. Libraries were prepared by immunoSEQ multiplex PCR; TCRdb keeps only in-frame clonotypes and omits some of them. Among around 83,000 clones listed, 90% to 95% were seen once. The sequenced sample consisted of T cells isolated from PBMCs. The receptors originated from a human donor in good health.

The chain has TRBV5-1 and TRBJ2-7, with 13 positions matching TRBD2. The CDR3 length is 16 residues. With V trimmed by 3 bases and J by 1 base, 4 bases remained unmatched. The V gene's germline CDR1 is SGHRS and CDR2 YFSETQ. In nucleotides, the CDR3 is TGCGCCAGCAGCTGGACACTAGCGGGAGGGTCCTACGAGCAGTACTTC. Its protein is CASSWTLAGGSYEQYF.

This chain joins TRBV7-2 and TRBJ2-7; TRBD2 might be the D (7 bases). The CDR3 sequence is 14 residues long. V was trimmed by 6 bases and J by 2 bases, leaving 14 bases between them. The germline CDR1 and CDR2 sequences are SGHTA and FQGNSA. CDR3 in amino acids: CASSMEGGTYEQYF. Here the CDR3 DNA reads TGTGCCAGCAGTATGGAGGGGGGGACCTACGAGCAGTACTTC.

The rearrangement joins TRBV19 to TRBJ1-1, with D maybe TRBD1 (6 bases). The CDR3 has 15 residues. CDR1 and CDR2 (germline): LNHDA, SQIVND (reference sequence). V was cut by 8 bases and J by 7 bases, with 23 bases left in between. The CDR3 DNA sequence: TGTGCCAGTCACAAAATCCAGGGGCACACTCGTGAAGCTTTCTTT. Protein sequence: CASHKIQGHTREAFF.

The V call is TRBV11-1, the J call TRBJ1-1, with D hard to call. The CDR3 has 13 amino acids. Germline V gives CDR1 SGHAT, CDR2 FQDESV (reference sequence). Trimming took off 2 bases at V and 1 base at J, with 5 bases between the two ends. This CDR3 reads CASSLLANTEAFF. CDR3 nucleotide sequence: TGTGCCAGCAGCTTACTAGCGAACACTGAAGCTTTCTTT.

The genes are TRBV28 and TRBJ1-4; weak D call: TRBD1 (5 bases). The CDR3 is 19 amino acids. V was pared by 5 bases and J by 2 bases, with 24 bases between. Germline V gives CDR1 MDHEN, CDR2 SYDVKM. CDR3 sequence: CASSPAGIRTRQTNEKLFF. The CDR3 coding sequence is TGTGCCAGCAGTCCCGCAGGGATTAGGACGCGCCAGACTAATGAAAAACTGTTTTTT. The entire variable domain, with the rest obtained from reference TRBV28 and TRBJ1-4, is as follows: DVKVTQSSRYLVKRTGEKVFLECVQDMDHENMFWYRQDPGLGLRLIYFSYDVKMKEKGDIPEGYSVSREKKERFSLILESASTNQTSMYLCASSPAGIRTRQTNEKLFFGSGTQLSVL.

The gene calls are TRBV6-6 and TRBJ2-7, with D tentatively TRBD2 (5 bases). The CDR3 loop spans 13 amino acids. Trimming pared 0 bases from V and 3 bases from J, leaving 6 bases between. Germline lookup yields CDR1 MNHNY and CDR2 SVGAGI (reference sequence). The CDR3 DNA sequence: TGTGCCAGCAGTTACTCGGGAGACTACGAGCAGTACTTC. Protein sequence: CASSYSGDYEQYF.

V gene TRBV7-9 combines with J gene TRBJ2-5, with 12 nucleotides matching TRBD2. The V gene end was trimmed by 4 bases and the J gene end by 5 bases; junction bases not matched to a gene: 8. Germline CDR1 is SEHNR and CDR2 is FQNEAQ (reference sequence). The CDR3 has 16 residues. The CDR3 nucleotides are TGTGCCAGCAGCTCGGGACTAGCGGGCGGCCATGAGACCCAGTACTTC. Its protein product is CASSSGLAGGHETQYF.

The chain combines TRBV23-1 with TRBJ2-5; 9 nucleotides align to TRBD1. TRBV23-1 carries the ORF label, with uncertain function. Unmatched junction bases numbered 10, after V lost 4 bases and J lost 4 bases. The CDR3 runs 16 residues. The CDR3 spells CASSPSPGTGSETQYF. In nucleotides, the CDR3 is TGCGCCAGCAGTCCATCCCCCGGGACAGGGTCAGAGACCCAGTACTTC.